This T cell receptor beta chain was identified in a study of CD8 T cells in Susac syndrome. Between the trimmed V and J ends, which lost 2 bases and 4 bases, there was a span of 21 bases. Germline V gene data show CDR1 as SGHDT and CDR2 as YYEEEE. The CDR3 loop spans 17 amino acids. Random-hexamer reverse transcription was applied to roughly 0.5 to 1 ug RNA. It was immunoSEQ multiplex PCR that amplified TCR beta CDR3 across 54 Vbeta and 13 Jbeta. MiXCR was run by TCRdb on the immunoSEQ multiplex PCR reads, yielding one entry per CDR3 protein. Of 150,000 to 200,000 distinct CDR3 sequences in the sample, around 96% are singletons; the top ten hold around 0.085%.

The TCR comes from a human donor with multiple sclerosis. V is TRBV5-6 and J is TRBJ2-5; D possibly corresponds to TRBD2 (5 bases). Sequencing was carried out using CD4+ T cells from PBMCs. The CDR3 here is CASSLLLMARARETQYF. The DNA for the CDR3 is TGTGCCAGCAGCTTACTCCTGATGGCGAGGGCACGAGAGACCCAGTACTTC.